Each of the 19 T cell receptor beta chains below was sequenced from the same sample in a study of cytomegalovirus exposure and HLA in healthy donors. Primers: 60 Vbeta forward and 13 Jbeta reverse. TCRdb's copy holds only in-frame clones and misses some; the assay was immunoSEQ multiplex PCR. This sample carries around 120,000 clones, roughly 80% of them seen once, and the ten largest clones take roughly 4%. The sample taken for sequencing was PBMCs. The receptors come from a woman between 40 and 55 years old in good health and CMV-seronegative.

This chain links TRBV12-5 with TRBJ2-1, with D unclear. The length of the CDR3 is 14 residues. The germline CDR1 and CDR2 sequences are LGHNT and FRNRAP. Between the trimmed V and J ends, which lost 1 base and 8 bases, there was a span of 12 bases. CDR3 nucleotide sequence: TGTGCTAGTGGTTTGGGGAGTAGCTTCTATGAGCAGTTCTTC. Translated: CASGLGSSFYEQFF.

The V call is TRBV9, the J call TRBJ2-2; 9 bases are shared with TRBD2. V lost 4 bases, J lost 2 bases, and 18 bases stayed unmatched. Germline CDR1 and CDR2: SGDLS and YYNGEE. The CDR3 consists of 20 residues. The DNA for the CDR3 is TGTGCCAGCAGCAAGCAGAATTTAGGGCTAGCGGGGATCAACACCGGGGAGCTGTTTTTT. Translating gives CASSKQNLGLAGINTGELFF.

This clone was counted many times. The V gene is TRBV5-1, the J gene TRBJ1-4; 7 bases fit TRBD1. CDR1 SGHRS and CDR2 YFSETQ come from the germline V gene. V was clipped by 4 bases and J by 5 bases; unmatched bases: 8. This CDR3 contains 15 residues. CDR3 bases: TGCGCCAGCAGCATCTGGACAGGAAAGAATGAAAAACTGTTTTTT. This sequence encodes CASSIWTGKNEKLFF.

V usage is TRBV27 and J usage is TRBJ1-5, with D possibly being TRBD1 (6 bases). The CDR3 has 13 amino acids. The germline CDR1 and CDR2 sequences are MNHEY and SMNVEV (reference sequence). V gave up 2 bases and J gave up 14 bases, with 16 bases separating them. CDR3 sequence reads: CASSLGGGTGKHF. CDR3 nucleotide sequence: TGTGCCAGCAGTTTAGGGGGGGGAACAGGGAAGCATTTT.

This clone was picked up one time. The chain links TRBV7-2 to TRBJ2-7, with TRBD1 matching 11 bases. Trimming removed 4 bases from V and 2 bases from J; junction bases left unmatched: 1. CDR3 length: 14 residues. Germline V lookup: CDR1 SGHTA, CDR2 FQGNSA. The CDR3 spells CASSSDRGPYEQYF. The CDR3 coding sequence is TGTGCCAGCAGCTCGGACAGGGGGCCCTACGAGCAGTACTTC.

The CDR3 spells CASSPLPGWQETQYF. In DNA, the CDR3 is TGTGCCAGCAGCCCGCTCCCGGGGTGGCAAGAGACCCAGTACTTC. The chain links TRBV7-6 to TRBJ2-5, with a tentative D call TRBD2 (5 bases). Germline CDR1 reads SGHVS; CDR2 reads FNYEAQ. The CDR3 totals 15 residues. The V gene lost 5 bases and the J gene lost 2 bases, with 15 bases spanning the gap.

In its sample, this clone was seen a few times. Other DNA sequences in the sample encode the same CDR3. This chain links TRBV4-2 with TRBJ1-1; perhaps TRBD1 as D (6 bases). Trimming removed 10 bases at V and 0 bases at J, with 24 bases between. Germline CDR1 is LGHNA and CDR2 is YNFKEQ. The length of the CDR3 is 17 residues. The CDR3 DNA is TGTGCCACCTTAGAAGGGGCAGGGGAGGGCCTGAACACTGAAGCTTTCTTT. Its protein product is CATLEGAGEGLNTEAFF.

This clone was seen just once. This chain connects TRBV2 to TRBJ1-6; D is unclear. This CDR3 spans 17 amino acids. Per the germline V gene, CDR1 is SNHLY and CDR2 is FYNNEI. Trimming took off 5 bases at V and 0 bases at J, with 14 bases between the two ends. CDR3 sequence (DNA): TGTGCCAGCAGTCCCGGGTTCGAGGGCTCCTATAATTCACCCCTCCACTTT. As protein: CASSPGFEGSYNSPLHF. Supplemented by reference TRBV2 and TRBJ1-6, the full variable domain reads EPEVTQTPSHQVTQMGQEVILRCVPISNHLYFYWYRQILGQKVEFLVSFYNNEISEKSEIFDDQFSVERPDGSNFTLKIRSTKLEDSAMYFCASSPGFEGSYNSPLHFGNGTRLTVT.

This rearrangement joins TRBV5-4 to TRBJ1-1; 10 nucleotides line up with TRBD1. This CDR3 is built from 15 residues. The trim removed 5 bases at V and 5 bases at J, leaving 9 bases unmatched. CDR1 is SGHNT, CDR2 YYREEE, per germline (reference sequence). In DNA form, the CDR3 reads TGTGCCAGCAGGTCAGACAGGGGGCAGGGGACTGAAGCTTTCTTT. Its translation: CASRSDRGQGTEAFF.

This chain joins TRBV29-1 and TRBJ1-2; weak D call: TRBD1 (5 bases). Germline values: CDR1 SQVTM, CDR2 ANQGSEA. V lost 6 bases and J 0 bases, leaving 17 bases between the germline ends. The CDR3 spans 15 residues. In DNA, the CDR3 is TGCAGCGTCTCGGGCACGACAGCTTCTAACTATGGCTACACCTTC. Protein: CSVSGTTASNYGYTF.

The J gene is TRBJ2-7, the V gene TRBV28; the D gene is possibly TRBD1 (5 bases). The CDR3 is made up of 12 amino acids. Germline V gives CDR1 MDHEN, CDR2 SYDVKM. V dropped 7 bases and J dropped 5 bases, with 12 bases sitting between them. In nucleotides, the CDR3 is TGTGCCAGCACACCAGGGTCCCACGAGCAGTACTTC. Amino acids: CASTPGSHEQYF.

The chain has TRBV9 and TRBJ1-1, with a possible D match to TRBD1 (5 bases). The germline V gene encodes CDR1 SGDLS and CDR2 YYNGEE. This CDR3 comprises 16 residues. V lost 2 bases and J 6 bases, leaving 20 bases between the germline ends. CDR3 nucleotide sequence: TGTGCCAGCAGCGTCCTTCCACCCAGGGTGAAGGCTGAAGCTTTCTTT. This gives the protein CASSVLPPRVKAEAFF.

This rearrangement joins TRBV11-2 to TRBJ2-3; D gene uncertain. The V end was cut by 0 bases, the J end by 0 bases, with 10 bases between. The CDR3 has 16 amino acids. Per the germline V gene, CDR1 is SGHAT and CDR2 is FQNNGV. The CDR3 sequence is CASSLDHSPSTDTQYF. The CDR3 DNA is TGTGCCAGCAGCTTAGATCACTCCCCTAGCACAGATACGCAGTATTTT.

The chain is built from TRBV5-1 and TRBJ2-5; D is ambiguous. V lost 0 bases, J lost 5 bases, and 8 bases lay in between. The CDR3 sequence is 13 residues long. Germline V gene data show CDR1 as SGHRS and CDR2 as YFSETQ. The CDR3 nucleotides read TGCGCCAGCAGCTTGGATGTCTATGAGACCCAGTACTTC. Amino acids: CASSLDVYETQYF.

This sequence joins TRBV19 and TRBJ2-7, with a tentative D call TRBD2 (6 bases). Between the trimmed V and J ends, which lost 5 bases and 0 bases, there was a span of 14 bases. Germline CDR1 and CDR2: LNHDA and SQIVND (reference sequence). The CDR3 is 15 amino acids. DNA for the CDR3: TGTGCCAGTAGTCCGGAGGAGGGGTTCTCCTACGAGCAGTACTTC. Protein: CASSPEEGFSYEQYF. Variable domain in full (rest from reference TRBV19 and TRBJ2-7): DGGITQSPKYLFRKEGQNVTLSCEQNLNHDAMYWYRQDPGQGLRLIYYSQIVNDFQKGDIAEGYSVSREKKESFPLTVTSAQKNPTAFYLCASSPEEGFSYEQYFGPGTRLTVT.

This chain connects TRBV7-9 to TRBJ2-1; TRBD2 aligns across 10 bases. V gave up 2 bases and J gave up 4 bases; unmatched junction bases: 5. Germline CDR1 and CDR2: SEHNR and FQNEAQ (reference sequence). This CDR3 has 16 amino acids. Here the CDR3 DNA reads TGTGCCAGCAGCTTAAGCCGTAGCGGGGGGTACAATGAGCAGTTCTTC. Translated: CASSLSRSGGYNEQFF.

This clone was observed a handful of times. The rearrangement links TRBV13 to TRBJ2-1; unclear D gene. Germline CDR1 is PRHDT and CDR2 is FYEKMQ (reference sequence). The CDR3 covers 13 residues. V dropped 5 bases and J dropped 7 bases, with 12 bases sitting between them. In DNA, the CDR3 is TGTGCCAGCAGCCCTATTTCTCGGAATGAGCAGTTCTTC. It translates to CASSPISRNEQFF.

This chain links TRBV18 with TRBJ1-3; D uncertain. Germline-derived CDR1 and CDR2 are KGHSH and LQKENI. Between the trimmed V and J ends, which lost 1 base and 8 bases, there was a span of 9 bases. The CDR3 loop spans 13 amino acids. As DNA, the CDR3 is TGTGCCAGCTCACCACGAGCCGGAGACACCATATATTTT. Protein: CASSPRAGDTIYF.

This clone occurred once. This chain's CDR3 is CASSDRGGELFF. CDR3 DNA sequence: TGTGCCAGCAGCGACAGGGGCGGGGAGCTGTTTTTT. V is TRBV5-8 and J is TRBJ2-2; 8 positions match TRBD1. Trimming removed 4 bases from V and 7 bases from J; junction bases left unmatched: 0. The CDR3 extends over 12 amino acids. The germline gives CDR1 SGHTS, CDR2 YDEGEE.